This record concerns one T cell receptor beta chain sequence. The data were taken from a study of blood T cell repertoires in COVID-19. Libraries were prepared by immunoSEQ multiplex PCR; TCRdb keeps only in-frame clonotypes and omits some of them. The sample lists about 200,000 clones, 75% to 85% occurring once. Germline V gene lookup returns CDR1 MGHRA and CDR2 YSYEKL. Trimming removed 2 bases at V and 2 bases at J, with 21 bases between. The CDR3 sequence is 18 residues long. This TCR derives from a human donor in a cohort sampled during active COVID-19. Sequencing used peripheral blood. The rearrangement joins TRBV4-1 to TRBJ1-2, with D possibly TRBD1 on 5 matching bases. CDR3 amino acids: CASSQWLLWQGRNYGYTF. In DNA form, the CDR3 reads TGCGCCAGCAGCCAATGGCTGCTGTGGCAGGGTAGGAACTATGGCTACACCTTC.